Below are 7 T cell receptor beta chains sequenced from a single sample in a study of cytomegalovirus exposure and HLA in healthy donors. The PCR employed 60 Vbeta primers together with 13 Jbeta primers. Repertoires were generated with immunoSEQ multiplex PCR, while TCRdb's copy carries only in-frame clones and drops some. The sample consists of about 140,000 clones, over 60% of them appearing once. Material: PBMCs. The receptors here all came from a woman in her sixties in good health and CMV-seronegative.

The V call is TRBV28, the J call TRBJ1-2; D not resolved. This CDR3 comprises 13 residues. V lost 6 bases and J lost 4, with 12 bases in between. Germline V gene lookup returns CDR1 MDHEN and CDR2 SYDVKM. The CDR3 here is CASSPSRSYGYTF. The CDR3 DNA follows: TGTGCCAGCAGCCCCTCGCGAAGCTATGGCTACACCTTC.

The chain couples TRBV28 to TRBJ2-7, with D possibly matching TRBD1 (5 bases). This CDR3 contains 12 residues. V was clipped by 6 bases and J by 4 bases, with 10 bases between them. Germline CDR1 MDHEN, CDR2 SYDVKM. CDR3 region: CASRAGQYEQYF. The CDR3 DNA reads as TGTGCCAGCAGGGCAGGGCAATACGAGCAGTACTTC. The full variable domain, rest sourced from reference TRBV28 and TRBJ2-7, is DVKVTQSSRYLVKRTGEKVFLECVQDMDHENMFWYRQDPGLGLRLIYFSYDVKMKEKGDIPEGYSVSREKKERFSLILESASTNQTSMYLCASRAGQYEQYFGPGTRLTVT.

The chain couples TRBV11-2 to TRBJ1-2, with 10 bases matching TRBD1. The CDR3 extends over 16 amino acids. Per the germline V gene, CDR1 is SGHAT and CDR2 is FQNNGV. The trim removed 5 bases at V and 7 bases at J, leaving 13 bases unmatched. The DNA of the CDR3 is TGTGCCAGCAGCCCTAGAGGGACAGGGGTTGAACGTGGCTACACCTTC. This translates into CASSPRGTGVERGYTF.

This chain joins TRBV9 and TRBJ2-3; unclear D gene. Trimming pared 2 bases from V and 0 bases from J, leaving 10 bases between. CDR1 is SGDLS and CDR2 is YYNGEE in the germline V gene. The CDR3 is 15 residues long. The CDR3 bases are TGTGCCAGCAGCGTTTTGTCCTCTAGCACAGATACGCAGTATTTT. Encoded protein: CASSVLSSSTDTQYF.

CDR3 in amino acids: CASSYTASNYGYTF. CDR3 nucleotides: TGTGCCAGTAGTTATACAGCCTCTAACTATGGCTACACCTTC. The chain combines TRBV19 with TRBJ1-2; no firm D call. This CDR3 spans 14 amino acids. The ends were cut back, 5 bases at V and 0 bases at J, with 10 bases in the middle. The V gene's germline CDR1 is LNHDA and CDR2 SQIVND (reference sequence).

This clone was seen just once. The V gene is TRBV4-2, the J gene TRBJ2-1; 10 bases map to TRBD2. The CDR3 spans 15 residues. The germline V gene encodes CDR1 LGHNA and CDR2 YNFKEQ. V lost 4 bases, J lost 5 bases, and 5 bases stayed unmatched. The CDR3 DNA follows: TGTGCCAGCAGCCTAGAAGGACTAGCGGACAATGAGCAGTTCTTC. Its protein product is CASSLEGLADNEQFF.

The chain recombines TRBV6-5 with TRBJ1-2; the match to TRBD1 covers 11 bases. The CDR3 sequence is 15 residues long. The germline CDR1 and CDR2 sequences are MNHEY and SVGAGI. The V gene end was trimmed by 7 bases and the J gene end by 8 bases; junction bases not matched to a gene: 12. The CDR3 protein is CASTPTGQGAEGYTF. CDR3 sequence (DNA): TGTGCCAGCACCCCGACCGGACAGGGGGCAGAGGGCTACACCTTC.